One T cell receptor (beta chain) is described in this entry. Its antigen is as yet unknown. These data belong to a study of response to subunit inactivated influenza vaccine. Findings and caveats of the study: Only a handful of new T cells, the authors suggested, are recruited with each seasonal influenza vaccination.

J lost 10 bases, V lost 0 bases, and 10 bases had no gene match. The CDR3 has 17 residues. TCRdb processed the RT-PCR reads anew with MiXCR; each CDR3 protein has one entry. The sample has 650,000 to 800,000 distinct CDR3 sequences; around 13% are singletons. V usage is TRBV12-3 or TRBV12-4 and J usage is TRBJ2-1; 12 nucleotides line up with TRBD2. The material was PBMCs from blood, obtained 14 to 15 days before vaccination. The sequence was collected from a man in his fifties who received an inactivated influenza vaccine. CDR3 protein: CASSLALRLAGGREQFF. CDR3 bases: TGTGCCAGCAGTTTAGCGCTAAGGCTAGCGGGGGGGCGGGAGCAGTTCTTC.